The 32 T cell receptor beta chains reported below all come from one sample, sequenced in a study of blood T cell repertoires in COVID-19. This table comes from immunoSEQ multiplex PCR, and its TCRdb copy is limited to in-frame clones, with some not included. The sample lists some 270,000 clones, roughly 86% occurring once. The sample was peripheral blood. The receptors derive from a man between 35 and 55 years old with active or convalescent COVID-19.

V is TRBV19 and J is TRBJ1-1, with D perhaps TRBD1 (6 bases). Trimming took 8 bases from V and 4 from J, leaving 20 bases between them. The germline gives CDR1 LNHDA, CDR2 SQIVND (reference sequence). The CDR3 is 15 amino acids. CDR3 DNA: TGTGCCAGTCGGCGGTTGTCTCAGGGGCTCACTGAAGCTTTCTTT. Translation gives CASRRLSQGLTEAFF.

This clone has only one observation. This chain links TRBV19 with TRBJ2-1; D is possibly TRBD2 (6 bases). Per the germline V gene, CDR1 is LNHDA and CDR2 is SQIVND (reference sequence). CDR3 size: 15 residues. V was cut by 6 bases and J by 7 bases, with 19 bases left in between. The DNA for the CDR3 is TGTGCCAGTAGCCAGACTAGTTATCCTGCTAATGAGCAGTTCTTC. Protein product: CASSQTSYPANEQFF.

This clone has more than one count but fewer than ten. The rearrangement joins TRBV7-9 to TRBJ2-2; perhaps TRBD2 as D (6 bases). Trimming left V 5 bases short and J 2 bases short, with 15 bases between. In germline, CDR1 is SEHNR, CDR2 FQNEAQ (reference sequence). CDR3 length equals 16 residues. CDR3 in amino acids: CASSRRGTHNTGELFF. The CDR3 coding sequence is TGTGCCAGCAGCCGTCGCGGGACTCATAACACCGGGGAGCTGTTTTTT.

The chain employs TRBV30 and TRBJ2-1; D may be TRBD2 (5 bases). CDR3 length equals 11 residues. V lost 4 bases to trimming and J lost 9 bases, with 10 bases between them. Germline-derived CDR1 and CDR2 are GTSNPN and SVGIG (reference sequence). The DNA for the CDR3 is TGTGCCTGGACTACTGGGAGTGAGCAGTTCTTC. Its translation: CAWTTGSEQFF.

Only a few counts were recorded for this clone. This chain links TRBV6-5 with TRBJ1-3, with D perhaps matching TRBD1 (6 bases). Germline-derived CDR1 and CDR2 are MNHEY and SVGAGI. CDR3 length: 16 residues. Trimming cost V 4 bases and J 4 bases, with 17 bases left between them. This CDR3 is CASSSPITGPGNTIYF. In nucleotides, the CDR3 is TGTGCCAGCAGTTCCCCAATAACAGGGCCCGGAAACACCATATATTTT.

This clone was counted once. The chain has TRBV5-1 and TRBJ2-7, with D unresolved. V lost 2 bases and J lost 2, with 8 bases in between. CDR3 length: 13 amino acids. Germline lookup yields CDR1 SGHRS and CDR2 YFSETQ. CDR3 coding DNA: TGCGCCAGCAGCTTCGAGTTCCCCTACGAGCAGTACTTC. Protein: CASSFEFPYEQYF.

V gene TRBV5-5 combines with J gene TRBJ1-6; D gene uncertain. Germline values: CDR1 SGHKS, CDR2 YYEKEE (reference sequence). The CDR3 consists of 12 residues. V lost 5 bases, J lost 4 bases, and 4 bases lay in between. The CDR3, as DNA: TGTGCCAGCAGTCATTATAATTCACCCCTCCACTTT. It yields the protein CASSHYNSPLHF.

The V gene is TRBV28, the J gene TRBJ1-6, with a tentative D call TRBD1 (5 bases). The V gene lost 7 bases and the J gene lost 10 bases, with 20 bases spanning the gap. Germline loops: CDR1 MDHEN, CDR2 SYDVKM. The CDR3 is made up of 15 amino acids. CDR3: CASTKRGVSGSPLHF. The CDR3 bases are TGTGCCAGCACTAAACGGGGGGTATCGGGATCACCCCTCCACTTT.

The chain uses TRBV19 and TRBJ1-5, with 7 positions matching TRBD1. The germline V gene encodes CDR1 LNHDA and CDR2 SQIVND (reference sequence). CDR3 length: 16 residues. The V gene end was trimmed by 4 bases and the J gene end by 0 bases; junction bases not matched to a gene: 6. CDR3 residues: CASSSRGQFSNQPQHF. The CDR3 DNA is TGTGCCAGTAGTAGCCGGGGACAGTTTAGCAATCAGCCCCAGCATTTT.

The rearrangement links TRBV11-2 to TRBJ2-7; D ambiguous. The CDR3 sequence is 13 residues long. Germline CDR1 SGHAT, CDR2 FQNNGV. Between the trimmed V and J ends, which lost 5 bases and 2 bases, there was a span of 10 bases. The CDR3 reads CASSTDLAYEQYF. The CDR3, as DNA: TGTGCCAGCAGCACCGACCTAGCCTACGAGCAGTACTTC.

The chain joins TRBV2 to TRBJ2-1; TRBD2 agrees at 13 bases. The CDR3 contains 15 residues. Germline V gene lookup returns CDR1 SNHLY and CDR2 FYNNEI. V was pared by 6 bases and J by 5 bases, with 4 bases of the junction left unmatched. Here the CDR3 DNA reads TGTGCCAGCAGCAAGACTAGCGGGAGGAACAATGAGCAGTTCTTC. Its translation: CASSKTSGRNNEQFF.

The chain carries TRBV3-1 (or the pseudogene TRBV3-2) and TRBJ1-6, with D perhaps TRBD1 (6 bases). Looked up from germline, CDR1 is LGHDT and CDR2 is YNNKEL (reference sequence). V lost 1 base to trimming and J lost 0 bases, with 19 bases between them. The CDR3 is 20 amino acids. The CDR3 DNA reads as TGTGCCAGCAGCCAAGGGGCCTGGCAGGGGATCAGCTCCTATAATTCACCCCTCCACTTT. Its translation is CASSQGAWQGISSYNSPLHF.

This clone was counted a few times. This sequence joins TRBV25-1 and TRBJ1-2; 8 positions match TRBD1. V gave up 3 bases and J gave up 4 bases; unmatched junction bases: 10. The germline gives CDR1 MGHDK, CDR2 SYGVNS. The CDR3 contains 16 residues. Here the CDR3 reads CASSDGGQGRSYGYTF. For the CDR3, the DNA is TGTGCCAGCAGTGACGGCGGACAGGGACGTAGCTATGGCTACACCTTC.

The chain is built from TRBV11-3 and TRBJ2-3, with 15 nucleotides matching TRBD2. The CDR3 consists of 18 residues. The ends lost 8 bases at V and 4 bases at J; junction bases unmatched: 13. CDR1 is SGHNT and CDR2 is YENEEA in the germline V gene. The CDR3 reads CASLLRTSGRGSSDTQYF. The CDR3 nucleotides are TGTGCCAGCTTACTCAGGACTAGCGGGAGGGGTTCGTCAGATACGCAGTATTTT. The full variable domain, with the rest looked up from reference TRBV11-3 and TRBJ2-3, is EAGVVQSPRYKIIEKKQPVAFWCNPISGHNTLYWYLQNLGQGPELLIRYENEEAVDDSQLPKDRFSAERLKGVDSTLKIQPAELGDSAVYLCASLLRTSGRGSSDTQYFGPGTRLTVL.

The V gene is TRBV30, the J gene TRBJ1-2; TRBD1 matches at 7 bases. Trimming at V came to 5 bases and at J to 3 bases, leaving 3 bases not matched to a gene. From germline, CDR1 is GTSNPN and CDR2 SVGIG (reference sequence). The CDR3 runs to 12 residues. The DNA of the CDR3 is TGTGCCTGGGATACAGGGGACTATGGCTACACCTTC. It codes for CAWDTGDYGYTF.

V and J are TRBV5-1 and TRBJ1-4; 7 bases are shared with TRBD1. V shed 4 bases and J 5 bases; nucleotides not matched to a gene: 8. The CDR3 totals 15 residues. Per germline, CDR1 SGHRS and CDR2 YFSETQ. CDR3 amino acids: CASSPGTASNEKLFF. DNA for the CDR3: TGCGCCAGCAGCCCCGGGACAGCTTCAAATGAAAAACTGTTTTTT.

The chain links TRBV11-1 to TRBJ1-4; no clear D gene. CDR3 size: 13 residues. Trimming left V 4 bases short and J 0 bases short, with 3 bases between. Germline lookup yields CDR1 SGHAT and CDR2 FQDESV (reference sequence). CDR3 sequence: CASSYTTNEKLFF. The CDR3 DNA sequence: TGTGCCAGCAGCTATACAACTAATGAAAAACTGTTTTTT.

This chain uses TRBV1 with TRBJ2-1; TRBD2, the table's D call, was not compared with the DNA. TRBV1 is a known pseudogene. The CDR3 length is 15 residues. CDR3 protein: CTSSSMDGRRNEQFF. CDR3 nucleotides: TGCACCAGCAGCTCTATGGACGGGAGGCGGAATGAGCAGTTCTTC.

For the CDR3, the DNA is TGTGCCAGCAGCTTAGGGGCAGGGAATGAAAAACTGTTTTTT. Amino acid sequence: CASSLGAGNEKLFF. V usage is TRBV7-9 and J usage is TRBJ1-4; the D gene is possibly TRBD1 (5 bases). Trimming shortened V by 1 base and J by 5 bases, and 8 bases separated the two germline ends. In germline, CDR1 is SEHNR, CDR2 FQNEAQ (reference sequence). There are 14 residues in the CDR3. The entire variable domain, with the rest obtained from reference TRBV7-9 and TRBJ1-4, is as follows: DTGVSQNPRHKITKRGQNVTFRCDPISEHNRLYWYRQTLGQGPEFLTYFQNEAQLEKSRLLSDRFSAERPKGSFSTLEIQRTEQGDSAMYLCASSLGAGNEKLFFGSGTQLSVL.

The rearrangement joins TRBV27 to TRBJ2-7; 7 bases fit TRBD2. The CDR3 length is 17 residues. Trimming cost V 8 bases and J 1 base; bases outside gene matches: 17. CDR1 is MNHEY, CDR2 SMNVEV, per germline (reference sequence). CDR3 DNA: TGTGCCAGCGGCAGACCTGGCGGGAGTAGCAGGTCCTACGAGCAGTACTTC. Its protein is CASGRPGGSSRSYEQYF.

The chain recombines TRBV19 with TRBJ1-2, with D maybe TRBD1 (5 bases). Trimming cost V 7 bases and J 3 bases, with 15 bases left between them. CDR1 and CDR2 from the germline V gene are LNHDA and SQIVND (reference sequence). The CDR3 is 14 amino acids. CDR3 amino acids: CASTLGGMDYGYTF. For the CDR3, the DNA is TGTGCCAGTACTCTCGGGGGTATGGACTATGGCTACACCTTC.

This sequence joins TRBV5-1 and TRBJ1-2; the D is unclear. Germline lookup yields CDR1 SGHRS and CDR2 YFSETQ. The CDR3 consists of 16 residues. Trimming left V 6 bases short and J 4 bases short, with 22 bases between. The CDR3 region has the DNA TGCGCCAGCAACATAGAGGGCGGGCGCGCTGCCTATGGCTACACCTTC. Encoded protein: CASNIEGGRAAYGYTF.

The rearrangement joins TRBV6-1 to TRBJ1-3, with a tentative D call TRBD1 (6 bases). The length of the CDR3 is 15 residues. Trimming left V 5 bases short and J 4 bases short, with 15 bases between. CDR1 and CDR2 (germline): MNHNS, SASEGT. The CDR3 loop reads CASSNSRDRGNTIYF. CDR3 bases: TGTGCCAGCAGTAACAGCAGAGACAGGGGAAACACCATATATTTT.

The rearrangement uses TRBV20-1 and TRBJ2-7, with 8 bases matching TRBD1. With 3 bases clipped from V and 2 bases from J, the junction kept 6 bases outside the gene matches. Germline V gives CDR1 DFQATT, CDR2 SNEGSKA (reference sequence). The CDR3 extends over 14 amino acids. The CDR3 spells CSASQQGGTYEQYF. CDR3 nucleotides: TGCAGTGCTAGTCAACAGGGGGGTACCTACGAGCAGTACTTC.

The rearrangement uses TRBV11-3 and TRBJ2-7; the D gene is possibly TRBD2 (5 bases). The CDR3 is made up of 13 amino acids. Trimming removed 5 bases from V and 1 base from J, with 9 bases in between. The germline V gene encodes CDR1 SGHNT and CDR2 YENEEA. CDR3 sequence (DNA): TGTGCCAGCAGCCGAGGGTTTTCCTACGAGCAGTACTTC. This translates into CASSRGFSYEQYF.

The rearrangement links TRBV28 to TRBJ1-2; D remains ambiguous. Looked up from germline, CDR1 is MDHEN and CDR2 is SYDVKM. The CDR3 contains 13 residues. V was pared by 5 bases and J by 7 bases, with 14 bases between. The CDR3 sequence is CASSEATSGGYTF. The CDR3 DNA reads as TGTGCCAGCAGTGAGGCTACATCGGGTGGCTACACCTTC.

This clone was seen a handful of times. The chain joins TRBV4-1 to TRBJ2-5; 8 bases are a match to TRBD2. The V gene end was trimmed by 6 bases and the J gene end by 5 bases; junction bases not matched to a gene: 11. Germline V gene sequence: CDR1 MGHRA, CDR2 YSYEKL. This CDR3 has 15 amino acids. CDR3 sequence reads: CASRISGGVGETQYF. The CDR3 bases are TGCGCCAGCAGGATATCGGGGGGGGTTGGGGAGACCCAGTACTTC.

This sequence joins TRBV6-6 and TRBJ2-7, with TRBD1 matching 8 bases. Trimming at V came to 0 bases and at J to 5 bases, leaving 6 bases not matched to a gene. The CDR3 spans 15 residues. Germline CDR1 reads MNHNY; CDR2 reads SVGAGI (reference sequence). CDR3 in amino acids: CASSYSQGARDEQYF. As DNA, the CDR3 is TGTGCCAGCAGTTACTCCCAGGGGGCGCGGGACGAGCAGTACTTC.

The sample holds a few counts of this clone. The J gene is TRBJ2-1, the V gene TRBV27; 10 positions agree with TRBD2. Trimming cost V 6 bases and J 0 bases; bases outside gene matches: 2. The CDR3 sequence is 15 residues long. Germline V CDR1 and CDR2: MNHEY, SMNVEV (reference sequence). CDR3 sequence reads: CASRSSGSSYNEQFF. The CDR3 region has the DNA TGTGCCAGCAGGTCTAGCGGGAGCTCCTACAATGAGCAGTTCTTC.

This clone came up once. The V gene is TRBV6-2 or TRBV6-3, the J gene TRBJ2-7; 8 bases fit TRBD2. The V and J ends lost 4 bases and 0 bases, in that order; junction bases with no gene match: 11. There are 17 residues in the CDR3. The germline gives CDR1 MNHEY, CDR2 SVGEGT. The CDR3 sequence is CASSSHRGGPSSYEQYF. For the CDR3, the DNA is TGTGCCAGCAGTTCCCACCGGGGGGGTCCGAGCTCCTACGAGCAGTACTTC.

The rearrangement uses TRBV11-3 and TRBJ2-7; D is possibly TRBD1 (5 bases). V was trimmed by 1 base and J by 6 bases, leaving 7 bases between them. The CDR3 has 12 amino acids. Germline CDR1 is SGHNT and CDR2 is YENEEA. Here the CDR3 reads CASSLGGGEQYF. CDR3 coding DNA: TGTGCCAGCAGCTTAGGGGGCGGCGAGCAGTACTTC.

This rearrangement joins TRBV11-2 to TRBJ2-3, with TRBD1 as a possible D gene (5 bases). V lost 2 bases to trimming and J lost 7 bases, with 19 bases between them. There are 16 residues in the CDR3. Germline values: CDR1 SGHAT, CDR2 FQNNGV. CDR3 DNA: TGTGCCAGCAGCTTAATTACGGACACCTGGCCGAATACGCAGTATTTT. As protein: CASSLITDTWPNTQYF.